The 31 T cell receptor beta chains in this list originate from one sample, sequenced in a study of OX40 agonist ivuxolimab in advanced cancers. Only in-frame clones appear in the TCRdb table, and some are missing; sequencing was by immunoSEQ multiplex PCR. The table includes fewer than 80,000 clones, about 85% detected once. The material sequenced was CD4+ or CD8+ T cells sorted from blood, taken in a trial of the OX40 agonist ivuxolimab. The receptors here all came from an adult with an advanced solid tumor such as melanoma, head and neck, liver or kidney cancer.

V usage is TRBV5-1 and J usage is TRBJ2-1; 9 bases fit TRBD1. Trimming removed 2 bases from V and 2 bases from J; junction bases left unmatched: 11. This CDR3 region has 18 residues. Germline-derived CDR1 and CDR2 are SGHRS and YFSETQ. The CDR3 nucleotides are TGCGCCAGCAGCTTAGAACCTTTTCGGACAGGGGCCTACAATGAGCAGTTCTTC. As protein: CASSLEPFRTGAYNEQFF.

This chain's CDR3 is CASSSRFGTQYF. The CDR3 DNA follows: TGTGCCAGCAGCTCCAGATTTGGGACCCAGTACTTC. V usage is TRBV7-2 and J usage is TRBJ2-5; D call uncertain. The germline CDR1 and CDR2 sequences are SGHTA and FQGNSA. Trimming removed 4 bases from V and 7 bases from J, with 10 bases in between. The CDR3 has 12 residues.

This chain connects TRBV7-6 to TRBJ2-3; TRBD2 agrees at 14 bases. The junction had 13 bases not matched to a gene; V was cut back by 3 bases and J by 5 bases. Germline CDR1 and CDR2: SGHVS and FNYEAQ. The CDR3 has 19 residues. In nucleotides, the CDR3 is TGTGCCAGCAGCTTTGGGACTAGCGGGAGTATTGGGCTTGAAGATACGCAGTATTTT. It specifies CASSFGTSGSIGLEDTQYF.

The chain employs TRBV6-5 and TRBJ1-2; D is uncertain. V was pared by 0 bases and J by 2 bases, with 7 bases between. CDR3 length equals 14 residues. Germline V gives CDR1 MNHEY, CDR2 SVGAGI. In DNA, the CDR3 is TGTGCCAGCAGTTACTCGCGGGAGAACTATGGCTACACCTTC. Translating gives CASSYSRENYGYTF.

V gene TRBV28 combines with J gene TRBJ1-6; D ambiguous. The CDR3 length is 15 residues. Germline lookup yields CDR1 MDHEN and CDR2 SYDVKM. The V end lost 5 bases, the J end lost 0 bases, and 8 bases lay between the germline ends. The CDR3 loop reads CASSESISYNSPLHF. The DNA for the CDR3 is TGTGCCAGCAGTGAATCAATCTCCTATAATTCACCCCTCCACTTT. Filled out from reference TRBV28 and TRBJ1-6, the complete variable domain reads DVKVTQSSRYLVKRTGEKVFLECVQDMDHENMFWYRQDPGLGLRLIYFSYDVKMKEKGDIPEGYSVSREKKERFSLILESASTNQTSMYLCASSESISYNSPLHFGNGTRLTVT.

In its sample, this clone was seen once. V and J are TRBV5-6 and TRBJ2-3, with TRBD2 as a possible D gene (6 bases). Trimming stripped 5 bases from V and 12 bases from J, with 22 bases between. The CDR3 has 14 residues. Germline V gene lookup returns CDR1 SGHDT and CDR2 YYEEEE. The CDR3 nucleotides are TGTGCCAGCAGTCCACTTGACCCTAGCGCCTCTCAGTATTTT. Translating gives CASSPLDPSASQYF.

The gene calls are TRBV28 and TRBJ2-2; no firm D call. The CDR3 extends over 11 amino acids. The ends were cut back, 2 bases at V and 9 bases at J, with 4 bases in the middle. Germline-derived CDR1 and CDR2 are MDHEN and SYDVKM. CDR3 loop: CASSLTRELFF. The CDR3 DNA sequence: TGTGCCAGCAGTTTAACGCGGGAGCTGTTTTTT.

The chain employs TRBV28 and TRBJ2-7, with 8 bases matching TRBD1. Trimming took 8 bases from V and 5 from J; bases not matched to a gene: 5. CDR1 MDHEN and CDR2 SYDVKM come from the germline V gene. CDR3 length equals 12 residues. The CDR3 sequence: CASAGQGNEQYV. CDR3 in DNA: TGTGCCAGCGCCGGACAGGGAAACGAGCAGTACGTC.

This clone was seen once. V is TRBV7-8 and J is TRBJ2-3; tentatively, D is TRBD2 (5 bases). Germline values: CDR1 SGHVS, CDR2 FQNEAQ. The CDR3 is 14 amino acids. Trimming took off 5 bases at V and 0 bases at J, with 9 bases between the two ends. Here the CDR3 DNA reads TGTGCCAGCAGCCGGGAAACTAGCACAGATACGCAGTATTTT. Translation: CASSRETSTDTQYF.

This chain connects TRBV28 to TRBJ2-5, with 7 bases aligning to TRBD1. Germline CDR1 and CDR2: MDHEN and SYDVKM. Trimming took 3 bases from V and 1 from J; bases not matched to a gene: 2. The CDR3 is 14 amino acids. This CDR3 reads CASSLGQSQETQYF. The CDR3 coding sequence is TGTGCCAGCAGTTTGGGACAGAGCCAAGAGACCCAGTACTTC.

The chain couples TRBV11-2 to TRBJ2-5; D possibly uses TRBD1 or TRBD2 (5 bases each). With 2 bases removed from V and 4 bases from J, the gap between germline ends came to 11 bases. The CDR3 is made up of 14 amino acids. Germline CDR1 is SGHAT and CDR2 is FQNNGV. The CDR3 loop reads CASSLYGGIETQYF. As DNA, the CDR3 is TGTGCCAGCAGCTTATATGGGGGTATAGAGACCCAGTACTTC.

The CDR3 DNA sequence: TGTGCCAGCAGCCCCGGGACAGGGTACGAGCAGTACTTC. Protein product: CASSPGTGYEQYF. The genes are TRBV7-9 and TRBJ2-5, with 9 bases that match TRBD1. The J call may be mistaken, given a closer DNA end match to TRBJ2-7. Germline V gives CDR1 SEHNR, CDR2 FQNEAQ (reference sequence). The CDR3 is 13 amino acids.

The chain carries TRBV7-9 and TRBJ2-3; D gene unclear. Germline lookup yields CDR1 SEHNR and CDR2 FQNEAQ (reference sequence). The CDR3 totals 14 residues. Trimming took off 4 bases at V and 4 bases at J, with 12 bases between the two ends. The CDR3 protein is CASSSGPQADTQYF. In DNA form, the CDR3 reads TGTGCCAGCAGCTCCGGACCGCAAGCAGATACGCAGTATTTT.

The J gene is TRBJ2-7, the V gene TRBV11-1; D is unresolved. Trimming pared 1 base from V and 3 bases from J, leaving 10 bases between. The CDR3 has 14 amino acids. CDR1 is SGHAT, CDR2 FQDESV, per germline (reference sequence). The CDR3 loop reads CASSLGSSGYEQYV. CDR3 DNA sequence: TGTGCCAGCAGCTTAGGCTCCAGTGGCTACGAGCAGTACGTC.

The J gene is TRBJ1-5, the V gene TRBV19, with D perhaps matching TRBD1 (5 bases). The germline V and J ends were trimmed by 7 bases and 2 bases, with 15 bases remaining between them. The CDR3 totals 15 residues. CDR1 and CDR2 (germline): LNHDA, SQIVND (reference sequence). The CDR3 loop is CASTPLGGGNQPQHF. As DNA, the CDR3 is TGTGCCAGTACCCCGCTCGGGGGTGGCAATCAGCCCCAGCATTTT.

This chain links TRBV9 with TRBJ2-3, with no clear D. Germline V gene sequence: CDR1 SGDLS, CDR2 YYNGEE. CDR3 length: 16 amino acids. The V end was cut by 0 bases, the J end by 4 bases, with 15 bases between. In DNA form, the CDR3 reads TGTGCCAGCAGCGTAGAGGTTGTGGGGTCCCCAGATACGCAGTATTTT. Amino acid sequence: CASSVEVVGSPDTQYF.

The chain couples TRBV28 to TRBJ2-5; D gene uncertain. Judging by the DNA end, TRBJ2-7 fits better; the J call may be wrong. Germline CDR1 is MDHEN and CDR2 is SYDVKM. This CDR3 comprises 15 residues. The CDR3 DNA reads as TGTGCCAGCAGTTTGTTGTCTCACTCCCCCGGCGAGCAGTACTTC. Protein sequence: CASSLLSHSPGEQYF.

The genes are TRBV4-1 and TRBJ1-2; 8 bases agree with TRBD1. The CDR3 extends over 15 amino acids. The J segment lost 3 bases and the V segment lost 1 base, leaving 4 bases of the junction unmatched. CDR1 MGHRA and CDR2 YSYEKL come from the germline V gene. CDR3 coding DNA: TGCGCCAGCAGCCAAGGGACAGGGAGGGACTATGGCTACACCTTC. Its translation is CASSQGTGRDYGYTF.

The V call is TRBV11-3, the J call TRBJ2-5; 9 nucleotides agree with TRBD1. Looked up from germline, CDR1 is SGHNT and CDR2 is YENEEA. CDR3 length equals 15 residues. Trimming took 5 bases from V and 7 from J; bases not matched to a gene: 11. The CDR3 DNA reads as TGTGCCAGCAGCCCGACAACAGGGGGCAGGGGGACCCAGTACTTC. It codes for CASSPTTGGRGTQYF.

V usage is TRBV6-5 and J usage is TRBJ1-4; TRBD1 aligns across 7 bases. The length of the CDR3 is 15 residues. CDR1 and CDR2 from the germline V gene are MNHEY and SVGAGI. V was pared by 2 bases and J by 4 bases, with 4 bases of the junction left unmatched. In DNA form, the CDR3 reads TGTGCCAGCAGTTACCTCCGGGACAGTAATGAAAAACTGTTTTTT. The encoded protein is CASSYLRDSNEKLFF.

The chain uses TRBV6-1 and TRBJ1-3; 8 nucleotides line up with TRBD1. The CDR3 extends over 16 amino acids. V trimming: 3 bases; J trimming: 3 bases; junction bases outside the gene matches: 7. Germline lookup yields CDR1 MNHNS and CDR2 SASEGT. The DNA for the CDR3 is TGTGCCAGCAGTGACCTGGACAGGGAAGTTGGAAACACCATATATTTT. It yields the protein CASSDLDREVGNTIYF.

This clone was counted only a few times. Other DNA sequences in the same sample also yield this CDR3. The CDR3 DNA sequence: TGTGCCAGCAGCCCGACAGTCTCTGGAAACACCATATATTTT. Protein product: CASSPTVSGNTIYF. The chain has TRBV28 and TRBJ1-3, with a weak D call TRBD1 (5 bases). V shed 6 bases and J shed 0 bases, with 9 bases lying between them. The CDR3 extends over 14 amino acids. Looked up from germline, CDR1 is MDHEN and CDR2 is SYDVKM.

The chain combines TRBV15 with TRBJ2-2; 7 nucleotides agree with TRBD2. Germline lookup yields CDR1 LNHNV and CDR2 YYDKDF (reference sequence). Germline trimming cut 9 bases from V and 0 bases from J; bases unmatched to any gene: 7. The CDR3 loop spans 15 amino acids. CDR3 amino acids: CATEDGTTNTGELFF. The DNA for the CDR3 is TGTGCCACTGAAGACGGGACTACGAACACCGGGGAGCTGTTTTTT.

This clone was detected only a few times. The chain is built from TRBV19 and TRBJ1-2; D gene uncertain. V was cut by 2 bases and J by 8 bases, with 15 bases left in between. This CDR3 is built from 14 residues. Germline CDR1 LNHDA, CDR2 SQIVND (reference sequence). The CDR3 region is CASSISLAGGGYTF. The DNA of the CDR3 is TGTGCCAGTAGTATATCGTTGGCAGGCGGGGGCTACACCTTC.

This clone was picked up one time. This chain links TRBV6-1 with TRBJ2-3; 7 nucleotides line up with TRBD1. CDR1 is MNHNS and CDR2 is SASEGT in the germline V gene. The CDR3 is 15 amino acids. Trimming took 4 bases from V and 4 from J; bases not matched to a gene: 8. CDR3 amino acids: CASSGRQGTADTQYF. CDR3 DNA sequence: TGTGCCAGCAGTGGAAGACAGGGAACTGCAGATACGCAGTATTTT.

A single count supports this clone. The chain links TRBV28 to TRBJ2-7; TRBD2 aligns across 11 bases. This CDR3 is built from 16 residues. Per germline, CDR1 MDHEN and CDR2 SYDVKM. V was pared by 5 bases and J by 1 base, with 7 bases of the junction left unmatched. The DNA for the CDR3 is TGTGCCAGCAGTCCAACTAGCGGGAGAAGGTCCTACGAGCAGTACTTC. This codes for CASSPTSGRRSYEQYF. The variable domain in full, with the rest retrieved from reference TRBV28 and TRBJ2-7, is DVKVTQSSRYLVKRTGEKVFLECVQDMDHENMFWYRQDPGLGLRLIYFSYDVKMKEKGDIPEGYSVSREKKERFSLILESASTNQTSMYLCASSPTSGRRSYEQYFGPGTRLTVT.

In this sample, this clone turned up a few times. V usage is TRBV30 and J usage is TRBJ2-7; 10 bases agree with TRBD2. After removal of 5 bases from V and 2 bases from J, the junction contained 6 bases not matched to a gene. From germline, CDR1 is GTSNPN and CDR2 SVGIG (reference sequence). CDR3 length: 14 residues. The CDR3 coding sequence is TGTGCCTGGGGAGGGACTAGCGTCGCCTACGAGCAGTACTTC. Protein: CAWGGTSVAYEQYF.

This clone has a single count. The rearrangement links TRBV6-6 to TRBJ1-6; D might be TRBD1 (5 bases). The CDR3 is 16 amino acids. The V and J ends lost 5 bases and 0 bases respectively, with 11 bases between them. Germline V gives CDR1 MNHNY, CDR2 SVGAGI (reference sequence). The CDR3 nucleotides are TGTGCCAGCAGTACGGGGCTGAGCTCCTATAATTCACCCCTCCACTTT. Translation: CASSTGLSSYNSPLHF.

V usage is TRBV14 and J usage is TRBJ1-5, with 9 bases lining up with TRBD1. V shed 1 base and J 0 bases; nucleotides not matched to a gene: 16. The CDR3 is made up of 21 amino acids. Germline V gene sequence: CDR1 SGHDN, CDR2 FVKESK. The CDR3 sequence: CASSQGWFPGQGSYSNQPQHF. The CDR3 DNA reads TGTGCCAGCAGCCAAGGGTGGTTCCCGGGACAGGGTTCCTATAGCAATCAGCCCCAGCATTTT.

The V gene is TRBV5-1, the J gene TRBJ2-1; D is uncertain. The germline gives CDR1 SGHRS, CDR2 YFSETQ. Trimming shortened V by 0 bases and J by 2 bases, and 9 bases separated the two germline ends. CDR3 length equals 15 residues. CDR3 region: CASSLGSFAYNEQFF. CDR3 DNA: TGCGCCAGCAGCTTGGGGTCATTCGCCTACAATGAGCAGTTCTTC.

V usage is TRBV5-6 and J usage is TRBJ2-7; D may be TRBD1 (5 bases). The CDR3 contains 15 residues. The V gene's germline CDR1 is SGHDT and CDR2 YYEEEE. Trimming took 3 bases from V and 2 from J, leaving 15 bases between them. In DNA, the CDR3 is TGTGCCAGCAGCTCCGACAGTTTTAGGGCCTACGAGCAGTACGTC. Protein: CASSSDSFRAYEQYV.